Listed below are T cell receptor beta chains from one sample, sequenced in a study of beta chain features in type 1 diabetes. Assay used: immunoSEQ multiplex PCR; TCRdb lists only in-frame clones, some missing. This table holds 350,000 to 450,000 clones, approximately 15% found once. The sequenced sample consisted of naive CD4+ T cells from blood. These receptors were collected from a man aged 25 to 40 in good health. The CDR3 runs from the conserved cysteine through the conserved F or W. D genes are given only for firm matches. A row's size may be missing; if present it is once, few, many or a size class.

D gene	V gene	clone size	J gene	CDR3 protein	CDR3 DNA
.	TRBV6-5	few	TRBJ2-4	CASSESRGHIQYF	TGTGCCAGCAGTGAGTCCAGGGGACACATTCAGTACTTC
.	TRBV29-1	.	TRBJ2-7	CSVEVPGGYEQYF	TGCAGCGTTGAAGTCCCCGGAGGCTACGAGCAGTACTTC
.	TRBV5-1	few	TRBJ2-1	CASSPYSVNEQFF	TGCGCCAGCAGCCCGTACTCGGTCAATGAGCAGTTCTTC
TRBD1	TRBV14	few	TRBJ2-2	CASSPGQGRNTGELFF	TGTGCCAGCAGCCCCGGACAGGGAAGGAACACCGGGGAGCTGTTTTTT
.	TRBV21-1	.	TRBJ1-2	CASSRQRVTSF	TGTGCCAGCAGCCGTCAGAGGGTGACAAGCTTT
.	TRBV7-3	.	TRBJ2-1	CASSSRLAYDEQFF	TGTGCCAGCAGCTCCCGCCTAGCGTATGATGAGCAGTTCTTC
.	TRBV4-1	.	TRBJ2-5	CASSQVASRAAQETQYF	TGCGCCAGCAGCCAAGTGGCCTCGAGGGCGGCCCAAGAGACCCAGTACTTC
.	TRBV18	few	TRBJ2-3	CASSPPSPALSPDTQYF	TGTGCCAGCTCACCGCCCTCTCCAGCCTTGAGTCCAGATACGCAGTATTTT
.	TRBV10-3	many	TRBJ2-1	CAISEVNGDNEQFF	TGTGCCATCAGTGAGGTCAATGGGGACAATGAGCAGTTCTTC
TRBD2	TRBV6-1	.	TRBJ2-5	CASTDKRESFQETQYF	TGTGCCAGCACTGACAAGCGGGAAAGTTTCCAAGAGACCCAGTACTTC
.	TRBV25-1	.	TRBJ1-4	CASSEAGKLFF	TGTGCCAGCAGTGAAGCAGGAAAACTGTTTTTT
.	TRBV19	.	TRBJ1-2	CASSQTVYGYTF	TGTGCCAGTAGTCAGACAGTTTATGGCTACACCTTC
TRBD2	TRBV7-7	.	TRBJ2-5	CASSPTLAGGKETQYF	TGTGCCAGCAGCCCCACACTAGCGGGGGGAAAAGAGACCCAGTACTTC
.	TRBV4-3	few	TRBJ2-1	CASSHGPRRYYNEQFF	TGCGCCAGCAGCCACGGACCCAGGAGGTACTACAATGAGCAGTTCTTC
.	TRBV9	.	TRBJ2-3	CASSVEVGTDTQYF	TGTGCCAGCAGCGTAGAGGTGGGAACAGATACGCAGTATTTT
.	TRBV14	few	TRBJ1-5	CASSPRPAGPQHF	TGTGCCAGCAGCCCGCGGCCCGCGGGGCCCCAGCATTTT
.	TRBV25-1	.	TRBJ1-6	CASTGHYNSPLHF	TGTGCCAGTACGGGACACTATAATTCACCCCTCCACTTT
TRBD1	TRBV5-1	.	TRBJ2-2	CASSGRDSNTGELFF	TGCGCCAGCAGCGGCCGGGACAGCAACACCGGGGAGCTGTTTTTT
.	TRBV20-1	few	TRBJ2-1	CSAITGFEQFF	TGCAGTGCGATAACCGGGTTTGAGCAGTTCTTC
TRBD2	TRBV5-1	.	TRBJ2-3	CASTAGLFTDTQYF	TGCGCCAGCACAGCGGGGTTATTCACAGATACGCAGTATTTT
.	TRBV30	.	TRBJ2-3	CAWATSHTQYF	TGTGCCTGGGCTACCTCCCATACGCAGTATTTT
.	TRBV29-1	few	TRBJ2-4	CSASPELAKNIQYF	TGCAGCGCTTCGCCGGAACTAGCCAAAAACATTCAGTACTTC
TRBD2	TRBV2	few	TRBJ2-1	CASSGTSGAWAYNEQFF	TGTGCCAGCAGCGGGACTAGCGGGGCCTGGGCCTACAATGAGCAGTTCTTC
TRBD2	TRBV7-2	.	TRBJ2-3	CASSPAGLAGADTQYF	TGTGCCAGCAGCCCCGCCGGACTAGCGGGAGCGGATACGCAGTATTTT
.	TRBV7-9	.	TRBJ2-7	CASSRQGHEQYF	TGTGCCAGCAGCCGACAAGGCCACGAGCAGTACTTC
.	TRBV2	.	TRBJ2-4	CASRGGGLAKNIQYF	TGTGCCAGCCGGGGCGGAGGATTAGCCAAAAACATTCAGTACTTC
.	TRBV10-3	few	TRBJ1-1	CAMKYRQRNTEAFF	TGTGCCATGAAGTACCGACAGCGAAACACTGAAGCTTTCTTT
TRBD1	TRBV7-6	.	TRBJ2-5	CASSSQGENQETQYF	TGTGCCAGCAGCTCACAGGGGGAGAACCAAGAGACCCAGTACTTC
.	TRBV5-1	.	TRBJ2-1	CASGASDYNEQFF	TGCGCCAGCGGGGCTAGCGACTACAATGAGCAGTTCTTC
.	TRBV29-1	many	TRBJ1-4	CSVSGGEKLFF	TGCAGCGTGTCGGGCGGCGAAAAACTGTTTTTT
TRBD1	TRBV7-6	.	TRBJ2-7	CASSSSSDRPYKQYF	TGTGCCAGCAGCTCCTCCTCGGACAGGCCCTACAAGCAGTACTTC
TRBD1	TRBV7-2	.	TRBJ1-2	CASSSSSGTGNGYTF	TGTGCCAGCAGCTCTTCCTCCGGGACAGGGAATGGCTACACCTTC
.	TRBV6-1	.	TRBJ2-1	CASSEAWGPYNEQFF	TGTGCCAGCAGTGAAGCGTGGGGTCCCTACAATGAGCAGTTCTTC
TRBD1	TRBV7-9	few	TRBJ2-1	CASSLSPGTGEIEQFF	TGTGCCAGCAGCTTATCCCCCGGGACAGGGGAAATTGAGCAGTTCTTC
.	TRBV7-6	few	TRBJ2-7	CASSLAPPYEQYF	TGTGCCAGCAGCTTAGCCCCGCCCTACGAGCAGTACTTC
.	TRBV7-9	few	TRBJ2-3	CASSFGGGIGTDTQYF	TGTGCCAGCAGCTTTGGCGGGGGCATTGGCACAGATACGCAGTATTTT
.	TRBV7-8	few	TRBJ1-2	CASSLVSVNYGYTF	TGTGCCAGCAGCTTAGTCTCGGTTAACTATGGCTACACCTTC
.	TRBV20-1	few	TRBJ2-7	CSARMAYEQYF	TGCAGTGCTAGAATGGCATACGAGCAGTACTTC
TRBD1	TRBV5-4	.	TRBJ2-3	CASSIQGYSEDTQYF	TGTGCCAGCAGCATACAGGGGTATAGTGAAGATACGCAGTATTTT
TRBD1	TRBV5-6	.	TRBJ1-6	CASSRVDRGHNSPLHF	TGTGCCAGCAGCCGTGTTGACAGGGGACATAATTCACCCCTCCACTTT
TRBD2	TRBV10-3	few	TRBJ2-1	CASRGLAGSEQFF	TGTGCCAGCCGGGGACTAGCGGGGAGTGAGCAGTTCTTC
.	TRBV5-1	.	TRBJ2-7	CASMLGVGRSYEQYF	TGCGCCAGCATGCTTGGGGTGGGACGGTCCTACGAGCAGTACTTC
.	TRBV6-1	few	TRBJ2-2	CASSESGFRELFF	TGTGCCAGCAGTGAATCGGGTTTTCGGGAGCTGTTTTTT
.	TRBV18	once	TRBJ1-2	CASSPRDQGGYTF	TGTGCCAGCTCACCACGGGACCAGGGAGGCTACACCTTC
.	TRBV13	many	TRBJ2-1	CASSLISGATSGEQFF	TGTGCCAGCAGCTTAATTTCGGGAGCGACGTCGGGTGAGCAGTTCTTC
.	TRBV4-3	few	TRBJ2-3	CASSQERLGATDTQYF	TGCGCCAGCAGCCAAGAGAGACTTGGGGCAACAGATACGCAGTATTTT
.	TRBV5-4	.	TRBJ1-1	CASSQGGQINTEAFF	TGTGCCAGCAGCCAGGGAGGACAGATTAACACTGAAGCTTTCTTT
.	TRBV7-6	few	TRBJ2-5	CASSSVGGLETQYF	TGTGCCAGCAGCTCTGTCGGGGGCCTGGAGACCCAGTACTTC
TRBD2	TRBV4-3	few	TRBJ2-3	CASSQGSGESQYF	TGCGCCAGCAGCCAAGGTAGCGGGGAATCGCAGTATTTT
TRBD1	TRBV15	.	TRBJ2-1	CATSARDRGNEQFF	TGTGCCACCAGCGCTCGGGACAGGGGCAATGAGCAGTTCTTC
.	TRBV9	few	TRBJ1-2	CASSPPHGDYGYTF	TGTGCCAGCAGCCCCCCCCACGGGGACTATGGCTACACCTTC
.	TRBV9	few	TRBJ1-1	CASSVEGGTEAFF	TGTGCCAGCAGCGTAGAGGGTGGCACTGAAGCTTTCTTT
.	TRBV7-2	few	TRBJ2-4	CASSDRDGKNIQYF	TGTGCCAGCAGCGACCGGGACGGAAAAAACATTCAGTACTTC